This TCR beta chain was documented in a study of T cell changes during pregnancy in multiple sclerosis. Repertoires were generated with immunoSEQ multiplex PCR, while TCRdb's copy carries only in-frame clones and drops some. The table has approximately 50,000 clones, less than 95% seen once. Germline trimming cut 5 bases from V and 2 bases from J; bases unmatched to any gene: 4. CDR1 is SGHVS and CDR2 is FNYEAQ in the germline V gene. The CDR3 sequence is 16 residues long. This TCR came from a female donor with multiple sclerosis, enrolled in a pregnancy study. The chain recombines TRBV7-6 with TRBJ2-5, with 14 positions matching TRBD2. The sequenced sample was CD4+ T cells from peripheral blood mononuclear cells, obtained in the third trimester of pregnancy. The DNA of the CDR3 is TGTGCCAGCAGCCGCGGACTAGCGGGGGGTCAAGAGACCCAGTACTTC. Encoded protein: CASSRGLAGGQETQYF.